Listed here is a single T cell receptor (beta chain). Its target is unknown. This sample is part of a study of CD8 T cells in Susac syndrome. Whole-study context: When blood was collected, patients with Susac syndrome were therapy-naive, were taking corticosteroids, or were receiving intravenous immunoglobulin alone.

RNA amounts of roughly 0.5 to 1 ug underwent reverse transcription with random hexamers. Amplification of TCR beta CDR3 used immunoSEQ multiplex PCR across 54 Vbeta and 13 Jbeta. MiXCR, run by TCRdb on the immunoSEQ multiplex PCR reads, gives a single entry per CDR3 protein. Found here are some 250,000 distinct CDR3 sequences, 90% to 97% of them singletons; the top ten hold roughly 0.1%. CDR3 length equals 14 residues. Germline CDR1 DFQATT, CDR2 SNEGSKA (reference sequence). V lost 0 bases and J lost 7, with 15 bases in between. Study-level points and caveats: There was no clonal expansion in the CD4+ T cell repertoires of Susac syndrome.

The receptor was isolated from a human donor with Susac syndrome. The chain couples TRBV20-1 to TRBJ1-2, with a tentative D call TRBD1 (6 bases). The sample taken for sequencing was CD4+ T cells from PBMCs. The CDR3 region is CSARELDRPFGYTF. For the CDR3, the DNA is TGCAGTGCTAGAGAACTAGACAGGCCTTTTGGCTACACCTTC.